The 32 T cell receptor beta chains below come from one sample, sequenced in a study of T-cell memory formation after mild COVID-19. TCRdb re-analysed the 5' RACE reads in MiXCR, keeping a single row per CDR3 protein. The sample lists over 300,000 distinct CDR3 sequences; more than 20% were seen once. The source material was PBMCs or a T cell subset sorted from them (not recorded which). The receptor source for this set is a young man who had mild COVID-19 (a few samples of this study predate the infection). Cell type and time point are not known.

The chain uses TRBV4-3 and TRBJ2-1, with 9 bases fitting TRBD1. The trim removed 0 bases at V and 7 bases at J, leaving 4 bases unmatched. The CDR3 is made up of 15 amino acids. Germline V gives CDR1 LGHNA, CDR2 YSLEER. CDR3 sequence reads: CASSQDGGTGNEQFF. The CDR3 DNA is TGCGCCAGCAGCCAAGATGGGGGGACAGGGAATGAGCAGTTCTTC.

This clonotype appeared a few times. The CDR3 loop reads CASSLVDGQETQYF. Written as DNA, the CDR3 is TGTGCCAGCAGCTTGGTCGACGGGCAAGAGACCCAGTACTTC. The chain uses TRBV5-6 and TRBJ2-5; D is uncertain. Per germline, CDR1 SGHDT and CDR2 YYEEEE. The CDR3 runs to 14 residues. Trimming shortened V by 0 bases and J by 2 bases, and 8 bases separated the two germline ends.

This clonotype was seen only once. CDR3 protein: CASSWSRGWNTEAFF. The CDR3 DNA is TGTGCCAGCAGCTGGTCCCGTGGTTGGAACACTGAAGCTTTCTTT. V and J are TRBV7-8 and TRBJ1-1, with D unclear. Deletions cut 4 bases from V and 1 base from J, with 13 bases between. Germline V gene data show CDR1 as SGHVS and CDR2 as FQNEAQ. CDR3 length equals 15 residues.

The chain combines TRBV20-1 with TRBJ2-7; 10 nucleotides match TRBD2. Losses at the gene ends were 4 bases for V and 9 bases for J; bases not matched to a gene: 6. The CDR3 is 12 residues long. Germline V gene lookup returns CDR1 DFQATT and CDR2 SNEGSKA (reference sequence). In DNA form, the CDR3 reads TGCAGTGCTAATCTAGCGGGGGCCCTGCAGTACGTC. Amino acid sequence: CSANLAGALQYV.

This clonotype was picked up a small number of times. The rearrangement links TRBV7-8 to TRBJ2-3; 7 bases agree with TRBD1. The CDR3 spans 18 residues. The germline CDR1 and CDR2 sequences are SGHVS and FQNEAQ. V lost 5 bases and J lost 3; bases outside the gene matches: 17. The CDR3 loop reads CASSRPEQGRVSTDTQYF. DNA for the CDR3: TGTGCCAGCAGCCGACCCGAACAGGGGCGGGTTTCGACAGATACGCAGTATTTT.

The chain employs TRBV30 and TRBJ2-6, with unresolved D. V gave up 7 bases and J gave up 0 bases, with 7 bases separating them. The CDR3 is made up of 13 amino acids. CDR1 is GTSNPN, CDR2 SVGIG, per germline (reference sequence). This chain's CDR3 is CALVVSGANVLTF. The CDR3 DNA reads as TGTGCCTTGGTAGTCTCTGGGGCCAACGTCCTGACTTTC.

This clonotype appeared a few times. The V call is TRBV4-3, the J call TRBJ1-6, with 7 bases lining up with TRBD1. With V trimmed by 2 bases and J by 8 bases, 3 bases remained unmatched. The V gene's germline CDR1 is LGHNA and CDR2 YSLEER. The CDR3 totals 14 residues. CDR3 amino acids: CASSQTGADSPLHF. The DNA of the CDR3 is TGCGCCAGCAGCCAAACAGGGGCGGATTCACCCCTCCACTTT.

CDR3 in DNA: TGTGCCAGCAGCTCAGGCGTTCGGGTTTTTACAGATACGCAGTATTTT. It encodes CASSSGVRVFTDTQYF. This chain joins TRBV7-2 and TRBJ2-3; D ambiguous. This CDR3 comprises 16 residues. With 4 bases removed from V and 3 bases from J, the gap between germline ends came to 17 bases. Germline V lookup: CDR1 SGHTA, CDR2 FQGNSA.

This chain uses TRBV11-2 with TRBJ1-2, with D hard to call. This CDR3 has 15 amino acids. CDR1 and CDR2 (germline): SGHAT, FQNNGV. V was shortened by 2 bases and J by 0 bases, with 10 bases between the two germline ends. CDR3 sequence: CASSLIGPANYGYTF. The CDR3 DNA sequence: TGTGCCAGCAGCTTAATCGGGCCCGCTAACTATGGCTACACCTTC. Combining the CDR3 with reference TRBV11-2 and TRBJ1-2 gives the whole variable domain EAGVAQSPRYKIIEKRQSVAFWCNPISGHATLYWYQQILGQGPKLLIQFQNNGVVDDSQLPKDRFSAERLKGVDSTLKIQPAKLEDSAVYLCASSLIGPANYGYTFGSGTRLTVV.

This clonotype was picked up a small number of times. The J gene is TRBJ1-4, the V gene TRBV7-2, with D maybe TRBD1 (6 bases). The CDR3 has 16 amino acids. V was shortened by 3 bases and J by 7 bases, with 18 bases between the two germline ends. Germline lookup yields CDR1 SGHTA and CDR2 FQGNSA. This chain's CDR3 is CASSFFEGGLGEKLFF. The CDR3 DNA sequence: TGTGCCAGCAGCTTTTTTGAGGGGGGGCTAGGTGAAAAACTGTTTTTT.

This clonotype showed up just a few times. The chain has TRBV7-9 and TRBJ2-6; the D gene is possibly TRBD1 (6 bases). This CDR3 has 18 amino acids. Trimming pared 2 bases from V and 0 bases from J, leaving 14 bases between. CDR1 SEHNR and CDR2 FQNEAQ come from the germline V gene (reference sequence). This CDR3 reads CASSLIQGKPSGANVLTF. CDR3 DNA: TGTGCCAGCAGCTTAATTCAGGGGAAACCCTCTGGGGCCAACGTCCTGACTTTC. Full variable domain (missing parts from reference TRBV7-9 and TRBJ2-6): DTGVSQNPRHKITKRGQNVTFRCDPISEHNRLYWYRQTLGQGPEFLTYFQNEAQLEKSRLLSDRFSAERPKGSFSTLEIQRTEQGDSAMYLCASSLIQGKPSGANVLTFGAGSRLTVL.

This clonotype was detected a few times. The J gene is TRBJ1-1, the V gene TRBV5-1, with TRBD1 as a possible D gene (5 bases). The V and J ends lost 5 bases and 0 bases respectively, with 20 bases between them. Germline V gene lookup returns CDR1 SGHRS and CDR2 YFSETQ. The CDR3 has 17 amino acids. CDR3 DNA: TGCGCCAGCAGAAACCCGGGACCGCCGTTAATGAACACTGAAGCTTTCTTT. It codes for CASRNPGPPLMNTEAFF.

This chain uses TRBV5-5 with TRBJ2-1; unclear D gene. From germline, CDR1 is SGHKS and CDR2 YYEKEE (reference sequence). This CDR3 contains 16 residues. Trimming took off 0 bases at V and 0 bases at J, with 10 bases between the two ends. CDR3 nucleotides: TGTGCCAGCAGCTTGGAAGCCCGGGCCTCCTACAATGAGCAGTTCTTC. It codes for CASSLEARASYNEQFF.

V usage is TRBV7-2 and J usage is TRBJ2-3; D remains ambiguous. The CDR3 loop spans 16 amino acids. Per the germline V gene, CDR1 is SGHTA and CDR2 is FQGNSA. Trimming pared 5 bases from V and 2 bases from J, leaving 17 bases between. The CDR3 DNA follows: TGTGCCAGCAGCCCCCTAGGGCAAATAATCACAGATACGCAGTATTTT. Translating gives CASSPLGQIITDTQYF.

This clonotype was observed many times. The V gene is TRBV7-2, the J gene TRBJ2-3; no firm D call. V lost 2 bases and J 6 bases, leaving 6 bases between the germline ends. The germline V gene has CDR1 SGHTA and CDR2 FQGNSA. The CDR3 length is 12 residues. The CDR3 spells CASSLNADTQYF. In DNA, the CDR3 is TGTGCCAGCAGCTTAAACGCGGATACGCAGTATTTT.

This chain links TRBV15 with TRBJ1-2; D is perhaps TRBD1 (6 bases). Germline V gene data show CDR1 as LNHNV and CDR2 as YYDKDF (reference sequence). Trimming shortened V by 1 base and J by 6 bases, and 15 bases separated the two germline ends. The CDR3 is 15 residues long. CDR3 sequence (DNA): TGTGCCACCAGCAGAGCGGCAGGGGAGGTTAATGGCTACACCTTC. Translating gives CATSRAAGEVNGYTF.

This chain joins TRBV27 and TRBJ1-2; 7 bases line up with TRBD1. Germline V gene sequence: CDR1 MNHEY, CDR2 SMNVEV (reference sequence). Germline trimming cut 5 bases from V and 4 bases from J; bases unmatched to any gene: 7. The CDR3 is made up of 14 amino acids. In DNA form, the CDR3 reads TGTGCCAGCAGTCTTGACAGGGAGGCCTATGGCTACACCTTC. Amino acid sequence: CASSLDREAYGYTF.

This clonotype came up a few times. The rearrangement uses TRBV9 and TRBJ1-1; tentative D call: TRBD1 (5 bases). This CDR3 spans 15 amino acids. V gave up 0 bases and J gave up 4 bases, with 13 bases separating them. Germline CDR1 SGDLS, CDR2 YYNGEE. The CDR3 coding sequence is TGTGCCAGCAGCGTAGGCAGCCCAGGGACCACTGAAGCTTTCTTT. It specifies CASSVGSPGTTEAFF.

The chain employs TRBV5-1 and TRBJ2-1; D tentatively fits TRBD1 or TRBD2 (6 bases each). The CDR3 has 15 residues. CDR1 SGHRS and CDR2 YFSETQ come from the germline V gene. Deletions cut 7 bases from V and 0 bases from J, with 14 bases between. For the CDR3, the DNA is TGCGCCAGCCGTCCAGGGGACTCCTCCTACAATGAGCAGTTCTTC. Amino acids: CASRPGDSSYNEQFF. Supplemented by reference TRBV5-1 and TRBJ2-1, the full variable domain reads KAGVTQTPRYLIKTRGQQVTLSCSPISGHRSVSWYQQTPGQGLQFLFEYFSETQRNKGNFPGRFSGRQFSNSRSEMNVSTLELGDSALYLCASRPGDSSYNEQFFGPGTRLTVL.

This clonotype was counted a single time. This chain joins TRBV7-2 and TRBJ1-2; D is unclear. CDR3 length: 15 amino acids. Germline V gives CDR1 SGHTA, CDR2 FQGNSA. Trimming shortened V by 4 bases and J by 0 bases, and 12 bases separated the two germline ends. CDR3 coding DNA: TGTGCCAGCAGCTCGAGACTTACTTCTAACTATGGCTACACCTTC. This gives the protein CASSSRLTSNYGYTF. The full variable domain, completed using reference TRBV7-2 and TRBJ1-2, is GAGVSQSPSNKVTEKGKDVELRCDPISGHTALYWYRQSLGQGLEFLIYFQGNSAPDKSGLPSDRFSAERTGGSVSTLTIQRTQQEDSAVYLCASSSRLTSNYGYTFGSGTRLTVV.

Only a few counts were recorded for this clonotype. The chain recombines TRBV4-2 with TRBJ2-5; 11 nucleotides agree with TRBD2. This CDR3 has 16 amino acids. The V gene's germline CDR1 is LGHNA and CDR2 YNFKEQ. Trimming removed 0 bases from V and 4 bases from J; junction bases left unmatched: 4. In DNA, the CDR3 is TGTGCCAGCAGCCAAGAGGTAGCGGGGGGGCGAGAGACCCAGTACTTC. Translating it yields CASSQEVAGGRETQYF.

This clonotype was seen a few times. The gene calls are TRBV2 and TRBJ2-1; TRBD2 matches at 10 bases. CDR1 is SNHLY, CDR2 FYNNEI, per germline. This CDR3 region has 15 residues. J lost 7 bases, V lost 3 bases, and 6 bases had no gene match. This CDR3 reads CASSDTSGGANEQFF. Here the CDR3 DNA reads TGTGCCAGCAGTGATACAAGCGGGGGGGCGAATGAGCAGTTCTTC.

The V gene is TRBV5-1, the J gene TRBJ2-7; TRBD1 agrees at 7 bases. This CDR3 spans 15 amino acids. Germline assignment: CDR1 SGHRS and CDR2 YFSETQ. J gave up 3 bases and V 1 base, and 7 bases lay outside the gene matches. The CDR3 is CASSLWPGGDYEQYV. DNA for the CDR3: TGCGCCAGCAGCTTGTGGCCAGGGGGTGACTACGAGCAGTACGTC.

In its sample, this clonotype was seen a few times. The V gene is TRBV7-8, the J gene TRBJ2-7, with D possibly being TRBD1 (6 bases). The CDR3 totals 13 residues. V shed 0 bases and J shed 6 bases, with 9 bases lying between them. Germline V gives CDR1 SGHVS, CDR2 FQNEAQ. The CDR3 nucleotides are TGTGCCAGCAGCTTAGCACAGGGACCCGAGCAGTACTTC. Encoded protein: CASSLAQGPEQYF.

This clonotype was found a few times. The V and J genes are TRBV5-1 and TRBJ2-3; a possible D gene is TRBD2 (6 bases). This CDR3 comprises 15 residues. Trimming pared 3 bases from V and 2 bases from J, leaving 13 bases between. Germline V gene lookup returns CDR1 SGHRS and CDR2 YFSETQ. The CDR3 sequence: CASSSTAGFTDTQYF. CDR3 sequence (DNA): TGCGCCAGCAGCTCTACGGCGGGGTTCACAGATACGCAGTATTTT.

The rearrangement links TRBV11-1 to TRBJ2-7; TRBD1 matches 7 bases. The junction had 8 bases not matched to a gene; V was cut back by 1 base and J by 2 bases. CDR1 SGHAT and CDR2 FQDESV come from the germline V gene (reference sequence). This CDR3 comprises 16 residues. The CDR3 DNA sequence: TGTGCCAGCAGCTTAGAAACAGGGGCCTTTCCCTACGAGCAGTACTTC. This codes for CASSLETGAFPYEQYF.

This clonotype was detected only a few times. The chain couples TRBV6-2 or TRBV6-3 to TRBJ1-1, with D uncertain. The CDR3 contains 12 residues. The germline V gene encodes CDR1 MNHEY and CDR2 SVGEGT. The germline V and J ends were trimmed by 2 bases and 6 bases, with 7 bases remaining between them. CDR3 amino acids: CASSYRPAEAFF. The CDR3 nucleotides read TGTGCCAGCAGTTACCGGCCAGCTGAAGCTTTCTTT.

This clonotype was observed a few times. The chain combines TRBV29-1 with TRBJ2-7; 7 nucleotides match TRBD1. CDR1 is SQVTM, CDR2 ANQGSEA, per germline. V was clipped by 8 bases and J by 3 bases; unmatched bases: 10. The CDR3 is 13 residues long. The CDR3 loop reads CSRFRDSLYEQYV. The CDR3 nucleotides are TGCAGCCGCTTCCGGGACAGTCTCTACGAGCAGTACGTC.

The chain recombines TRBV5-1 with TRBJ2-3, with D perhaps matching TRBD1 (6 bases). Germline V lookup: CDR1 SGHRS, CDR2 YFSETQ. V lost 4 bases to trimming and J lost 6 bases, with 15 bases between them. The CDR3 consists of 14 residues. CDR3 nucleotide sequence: TGCGCCAGCAGCCAGCGAACCCAGGGGGATACGCAGTATTTT. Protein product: CASSQRTQGDTQYF.

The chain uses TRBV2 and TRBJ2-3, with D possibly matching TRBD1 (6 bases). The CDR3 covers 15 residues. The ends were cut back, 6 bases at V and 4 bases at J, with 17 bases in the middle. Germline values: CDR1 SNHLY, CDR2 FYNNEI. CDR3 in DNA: TGTGCCAGCAGCACAGGGCTGTGTGGTTCAGATACGCAGTATTTT. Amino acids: CASSTGLCGSDTQYF. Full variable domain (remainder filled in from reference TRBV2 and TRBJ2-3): EPEVTQTPSHQVTQMGQEVILRCVPISNHLYFYWYRQILGQKVEFLVSFYNNEISEKSEIFDDQFSVERPDGSNFTLKIRSTKLEDSAMYFCASSTGLCGSDTQYFGPGTRLTVL.

As DNA, the CDR3 is TGTGCCAGCAGCTTCCCAGAGGGTCCCCAGTACTTC. Its translation: CASSFPEGPQYF. The chain recombines TRBV7-9 with TRBJ2-5; D is perhaps TRBD2 (5 bases). The CDR3 covers 12 residues. Trimming pared 3 bases from V and 9 bases from J, leaving 11 bases between. Germline V CDR1 and CDR2: SEHNR, FQNEAQ (reference sequence). Complete variable domain (other parts from reference TRBV7-9 and TRBJ2-5): DTGVSQNPRHKITKRGQNVTFRCDPISEHNRLYWYRQTLGQGPEFLTYFQNEAQLEKSRLLSDRFSAERPKGSFSTLEIQRTEQGDSAMYLCASSFPEGPQYFGPGTRLLVL.

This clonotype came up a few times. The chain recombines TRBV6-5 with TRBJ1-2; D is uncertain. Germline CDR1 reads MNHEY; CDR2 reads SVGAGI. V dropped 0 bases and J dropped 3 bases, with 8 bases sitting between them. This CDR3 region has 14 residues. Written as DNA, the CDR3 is TGTGCCAGCAGTTACTCGAACAGCTACTATGGCTACACCTTC. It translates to CASSYSNSYYGYTF.